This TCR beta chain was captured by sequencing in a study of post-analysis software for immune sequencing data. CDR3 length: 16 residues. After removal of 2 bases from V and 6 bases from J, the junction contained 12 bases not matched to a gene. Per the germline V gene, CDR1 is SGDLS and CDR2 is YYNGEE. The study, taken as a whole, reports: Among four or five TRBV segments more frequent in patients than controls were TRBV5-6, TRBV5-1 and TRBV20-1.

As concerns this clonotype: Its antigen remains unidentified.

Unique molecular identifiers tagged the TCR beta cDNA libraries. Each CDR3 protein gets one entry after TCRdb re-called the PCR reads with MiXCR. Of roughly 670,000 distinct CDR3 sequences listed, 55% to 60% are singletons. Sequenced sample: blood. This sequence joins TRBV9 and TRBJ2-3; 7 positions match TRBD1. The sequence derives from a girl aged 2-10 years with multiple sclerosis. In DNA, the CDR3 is TGTGCCAGCAGCGTCTGGGACAGCTCGATGGCGGATACGCAGTATTTT. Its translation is CASSVWDSSMADTQYF.